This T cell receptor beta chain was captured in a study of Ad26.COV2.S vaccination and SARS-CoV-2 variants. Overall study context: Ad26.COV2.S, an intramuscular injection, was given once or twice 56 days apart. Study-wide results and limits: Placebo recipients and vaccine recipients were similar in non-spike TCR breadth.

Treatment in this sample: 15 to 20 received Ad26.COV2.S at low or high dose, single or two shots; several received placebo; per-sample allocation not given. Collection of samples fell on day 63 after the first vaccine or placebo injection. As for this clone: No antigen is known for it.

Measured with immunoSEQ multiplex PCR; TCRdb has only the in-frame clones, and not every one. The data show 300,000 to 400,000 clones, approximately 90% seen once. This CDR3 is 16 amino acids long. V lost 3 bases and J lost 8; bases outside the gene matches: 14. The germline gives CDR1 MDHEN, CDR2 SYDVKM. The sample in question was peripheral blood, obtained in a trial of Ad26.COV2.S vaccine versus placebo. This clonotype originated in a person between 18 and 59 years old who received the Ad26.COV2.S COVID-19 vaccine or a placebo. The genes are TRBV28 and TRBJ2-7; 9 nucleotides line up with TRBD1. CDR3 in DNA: TGTGCCAGCAGTTTGTCCACAGGGGGCACCCCTACGCAGCAGTACTTC. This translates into CASSLSTGGTPTQQYF.